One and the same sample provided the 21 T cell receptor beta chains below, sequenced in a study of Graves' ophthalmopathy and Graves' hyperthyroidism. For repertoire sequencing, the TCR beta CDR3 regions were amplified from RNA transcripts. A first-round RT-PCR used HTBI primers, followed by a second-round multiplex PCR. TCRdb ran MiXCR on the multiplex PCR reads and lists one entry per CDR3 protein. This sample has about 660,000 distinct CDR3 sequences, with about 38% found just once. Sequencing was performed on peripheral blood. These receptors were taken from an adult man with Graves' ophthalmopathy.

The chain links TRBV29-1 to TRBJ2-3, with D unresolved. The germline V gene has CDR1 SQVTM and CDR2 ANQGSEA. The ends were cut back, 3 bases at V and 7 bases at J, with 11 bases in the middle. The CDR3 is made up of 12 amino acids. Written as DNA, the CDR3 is TGCAGCGTTGAGGGTACAGACAATACGCAGTATTTT. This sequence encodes CSVEGTDNTQYF.

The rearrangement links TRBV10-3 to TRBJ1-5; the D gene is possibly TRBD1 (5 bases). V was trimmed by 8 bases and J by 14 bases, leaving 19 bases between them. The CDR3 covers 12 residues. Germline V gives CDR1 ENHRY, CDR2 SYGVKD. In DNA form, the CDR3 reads TGTGCCATCTTAGGGACGGGGTGGAGCGAGCATTTT. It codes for CAILGTGWSEHF.

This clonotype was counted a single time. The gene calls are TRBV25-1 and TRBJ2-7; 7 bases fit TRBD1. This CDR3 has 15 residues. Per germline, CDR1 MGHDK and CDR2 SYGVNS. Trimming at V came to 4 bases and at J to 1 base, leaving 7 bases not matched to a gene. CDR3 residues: CASSAGTVLSYEQYF. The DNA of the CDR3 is TGTGCCAGCAGTGCCGGGACAGTACTTTCCTACGAGCAGTACTTC.

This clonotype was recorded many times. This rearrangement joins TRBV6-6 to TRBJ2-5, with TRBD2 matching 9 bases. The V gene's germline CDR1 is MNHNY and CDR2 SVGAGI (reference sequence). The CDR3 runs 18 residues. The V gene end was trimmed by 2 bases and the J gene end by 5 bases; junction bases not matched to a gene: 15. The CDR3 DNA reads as TGTGCCAGCAGTTACCTGCTGGGGAGAGCGGGGGGCCGTGAGACCCAGTACTTC. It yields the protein CASSYLLGRAGGRETQYF.

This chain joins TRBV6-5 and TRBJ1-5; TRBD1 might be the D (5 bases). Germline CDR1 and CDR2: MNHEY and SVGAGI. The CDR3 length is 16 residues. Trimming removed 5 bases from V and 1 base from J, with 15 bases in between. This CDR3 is CASSPGGHWSNQPQHF. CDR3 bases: TGTGCCAGCAGTCCAGGCGGACACTGGAGCAATCAGCCCCAGCATTTT.

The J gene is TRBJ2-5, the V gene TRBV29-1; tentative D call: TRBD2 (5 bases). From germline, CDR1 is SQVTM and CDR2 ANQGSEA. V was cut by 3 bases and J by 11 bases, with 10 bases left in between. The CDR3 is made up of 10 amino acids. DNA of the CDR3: TGCAGCGTTGATGGTAGGACTCAGTACTTC. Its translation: CSVDGRTQYF.

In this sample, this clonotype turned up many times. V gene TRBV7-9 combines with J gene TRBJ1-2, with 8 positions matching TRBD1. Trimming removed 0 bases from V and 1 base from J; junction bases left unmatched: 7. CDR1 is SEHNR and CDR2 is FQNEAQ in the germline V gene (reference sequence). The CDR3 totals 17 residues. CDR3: CASSLAAGTGLNYGYTF. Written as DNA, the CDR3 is TGTGCCAGCAGCTTAGCAGCGGGGACAGGACTTAACTATGGCTACACCTTC.

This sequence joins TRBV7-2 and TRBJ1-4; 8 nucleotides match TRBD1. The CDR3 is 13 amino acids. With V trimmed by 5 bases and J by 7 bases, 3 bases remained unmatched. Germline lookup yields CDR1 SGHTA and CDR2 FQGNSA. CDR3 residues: CASSIDRGEKLFF. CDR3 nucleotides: TGTGCCAGCAGCATCGACAGGGGTGAAAAACTGTTTTTT.

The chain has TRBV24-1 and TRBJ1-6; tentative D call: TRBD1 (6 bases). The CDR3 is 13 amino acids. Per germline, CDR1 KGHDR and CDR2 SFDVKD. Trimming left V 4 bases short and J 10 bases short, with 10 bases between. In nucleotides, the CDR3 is TGTGCCACCAGTGAAATACAGGGATCACCCCTCCACTTT. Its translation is CATSEIQGSPLHF.

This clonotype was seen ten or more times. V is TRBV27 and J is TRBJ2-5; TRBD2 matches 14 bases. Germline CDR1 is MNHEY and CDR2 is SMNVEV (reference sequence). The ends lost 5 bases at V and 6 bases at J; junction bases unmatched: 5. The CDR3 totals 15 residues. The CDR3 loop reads CASSPGTSGSKTQYF. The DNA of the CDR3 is TGTGCCAGCAGTCCCGGGACTAGCGGGAGTAAGACCCAGTACTTC.

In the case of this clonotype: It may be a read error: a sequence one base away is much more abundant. CDR3 sequence: CASSYETGAGNGYTF. CDR3 in DNA: TGTGCCAGTAGTTATGAGACAGGTGCTGGGAATGGCTACACCTTC. The chain is built from TRBV19 and TRBJ1-2, with D perhaps matching TRBD1 (6 bases). Trimming left V 5 bases short and J 6 bases short, with 19 bases between. Germline lookup yields CDR1 LNHDA and CDR2 SQIVND (reference sequence). This CDR3 has 15 amino acids.

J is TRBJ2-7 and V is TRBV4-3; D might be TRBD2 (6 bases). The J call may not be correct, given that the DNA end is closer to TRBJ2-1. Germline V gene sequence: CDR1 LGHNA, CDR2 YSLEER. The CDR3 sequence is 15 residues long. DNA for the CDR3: TGCGCCAGCAGCCAAGATGTCTGGGGGGAATATGGGCAGTTCTTC. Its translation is CASSQDVWGEYGQFF.

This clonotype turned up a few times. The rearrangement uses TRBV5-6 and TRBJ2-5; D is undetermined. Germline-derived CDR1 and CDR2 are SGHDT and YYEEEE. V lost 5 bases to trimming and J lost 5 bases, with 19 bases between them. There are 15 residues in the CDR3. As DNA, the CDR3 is TGTGCCAGCAGGCACCCCCCTCGGGTATGGGAGACCCAGTACTTC. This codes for CASRHPPRVWETQYF.

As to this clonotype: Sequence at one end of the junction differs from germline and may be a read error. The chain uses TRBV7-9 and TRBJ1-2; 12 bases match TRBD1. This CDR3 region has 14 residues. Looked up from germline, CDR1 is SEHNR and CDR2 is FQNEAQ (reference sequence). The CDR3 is CASSSGTGGYSYTF. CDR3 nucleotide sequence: TGTGCCAGCAGCTCCGGGACAGGGGGCTATAGCTACACCTTC.

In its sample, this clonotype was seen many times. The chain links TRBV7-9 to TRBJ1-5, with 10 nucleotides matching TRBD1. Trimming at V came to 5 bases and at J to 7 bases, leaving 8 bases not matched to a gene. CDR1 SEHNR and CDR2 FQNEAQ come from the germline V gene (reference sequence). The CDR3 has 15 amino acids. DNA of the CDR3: TGTGCCAGCAGCCTGGACAGGGGGAAACGACAGCCCCAGCATTTT. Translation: CASSLDRGKRQPQHF.

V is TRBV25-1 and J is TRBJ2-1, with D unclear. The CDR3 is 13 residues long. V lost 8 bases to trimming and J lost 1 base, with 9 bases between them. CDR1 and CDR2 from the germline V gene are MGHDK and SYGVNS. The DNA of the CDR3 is TGTGCCAGCGGCCGTAGTTCCTACAATGAGCAGTTCTTC. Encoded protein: CASGRSSYNEQFF.

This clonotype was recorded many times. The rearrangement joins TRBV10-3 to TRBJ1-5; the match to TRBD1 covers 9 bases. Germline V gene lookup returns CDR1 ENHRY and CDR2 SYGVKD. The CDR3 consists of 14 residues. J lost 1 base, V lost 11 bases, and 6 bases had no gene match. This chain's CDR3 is CAAGQGISNQPQHF. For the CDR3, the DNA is TGTGCCGCCGGACAGGGGATCAGCAATCAGCCCCAGCATTTT.

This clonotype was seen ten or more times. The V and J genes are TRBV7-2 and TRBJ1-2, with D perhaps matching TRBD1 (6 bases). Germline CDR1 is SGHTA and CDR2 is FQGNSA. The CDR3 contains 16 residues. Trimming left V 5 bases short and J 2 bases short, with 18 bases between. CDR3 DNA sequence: TGTGCCAGCAGCACACCTTACAGGGTTGAAAACTATGGCTACACCTTC. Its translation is CASSTPYRVENYGYTF.

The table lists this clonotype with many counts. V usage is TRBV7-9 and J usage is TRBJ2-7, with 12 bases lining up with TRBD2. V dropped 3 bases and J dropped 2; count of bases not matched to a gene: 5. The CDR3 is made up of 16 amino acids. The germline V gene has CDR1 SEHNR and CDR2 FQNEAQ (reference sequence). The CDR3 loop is CASSLLAGGPTYEQYF. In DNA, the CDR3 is TGTGCCAGCAGCTTGCTAGCGGGAGGGCCAACCTACGAGCAGTACTTC.

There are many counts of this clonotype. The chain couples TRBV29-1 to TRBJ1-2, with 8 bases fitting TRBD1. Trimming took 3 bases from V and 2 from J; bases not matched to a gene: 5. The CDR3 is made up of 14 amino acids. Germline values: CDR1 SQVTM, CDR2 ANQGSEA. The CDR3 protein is CSVDMPGGNYGYTF. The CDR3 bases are TGCAGCGTTGATATGCCAGGGGGCAACTATGGCTACACCTTC.

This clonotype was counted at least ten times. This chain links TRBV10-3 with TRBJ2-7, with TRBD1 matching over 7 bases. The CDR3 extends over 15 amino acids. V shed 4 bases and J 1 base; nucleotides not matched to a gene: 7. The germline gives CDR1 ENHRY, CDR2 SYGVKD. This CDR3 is CAISVLRQGSYEQYF. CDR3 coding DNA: TGTGCCATCAGTGTACTTCGACAGGGTTCCTACGAGCAGTACTTC.